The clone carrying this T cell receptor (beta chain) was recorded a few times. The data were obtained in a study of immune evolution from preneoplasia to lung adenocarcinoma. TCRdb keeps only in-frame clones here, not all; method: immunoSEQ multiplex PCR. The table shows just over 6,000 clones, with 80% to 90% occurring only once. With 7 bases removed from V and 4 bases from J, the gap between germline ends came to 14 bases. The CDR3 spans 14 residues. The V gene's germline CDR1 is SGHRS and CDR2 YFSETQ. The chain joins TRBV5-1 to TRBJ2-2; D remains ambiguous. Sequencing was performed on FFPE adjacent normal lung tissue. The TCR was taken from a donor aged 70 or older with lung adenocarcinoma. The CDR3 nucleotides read TGCGCCAGCCAGGTAGCCGGAGTCACCGGGGAGCTGTTTTTT. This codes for CASQVAGVTGELFF. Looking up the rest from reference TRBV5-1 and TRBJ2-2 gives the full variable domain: KAGVTQTPRYLIKTRGQQVTLSCSPISGHRSVSWYQQTPGQGLQFLFEYFSETQRNKGNFPGRFSGRQFSNSRSEMNVSTLELGDSALYLCASQVAGVTGELFFGEGSRLTVL.